This entry lists 18 T cell receptor beta chains sequenced from one sample in a study of cytomegalovirus exposure and HLA in healthy donors. PCR amplification relied on 60 Vbeta primers (plus 13 Jbeta primers). Profiled with immunoSEQ multiplex PCR; TCRdb holds only in-frame clones, not every one. Here the sample spans 150,000 or so clones, about four fifths being singletons. Sequenced sample: PBMCs. These receptors all stem from a man aged 50-60 years in good health and CMV-seropositive.

This clone appeared once. V gene TRBV7-2 combines with J gene TRBJ2-2, with D unresolved. This CDR3 region has 18 residues. Trimming removed 1 base at V and 6 bases at J, with 21 bases between. In germline, CDR1 is SGHTA, CDR2 FQGNSA. CDR3 bases: TGTGCCAGCAGCTTAGTCTCCTTAGCCCCATATGGCGCCGGGGAGCTGTTTTTT. Translating gives CASSLVSLAPYGAGELFF.

The J gene is TRBJ2-1, the V gene TRBV7-9; 9 bases map to TRBD1. The germline V gene encodes CDR1 SEHNR and CDR2 FQNEAQ (reference sequence). CDR3 length equals 16 residues. J was trimmed by 6 bases and V by 5 bases; bases with no gene match: 11. The CDR3 DNA is TGTGCCAGCAGCCCAGCCGGGGACAGGGTGGGCAATGAGCAGTTCTTC. Its protein is CASSPAGDRVGNEQFF.

The V gene is TRBV27, the J gene TRBJ2-1, with 11 bases matching TRBD2. Trimming cost V 5 bases and J 10 bases; bases outside gene matches: 7. CDR1 and CDR2 from the germline V gene are MNHEY and SMNVEV (reference sequence). CDR3 length: 14 residues. The CDR3 here is CASSLLAGVGEQFF. CDR3 in DNA: TGTGCCAGCAGTCTACTAGCGGGAGTTGGAGAGCAGTTCTTC.

This chain uses TRBV19 with TRBJ1-5; D is undetermined. V shed 6 bases and J shed 2 bases, with 11 bases lying between them. CDR1 and CDR2 from the germline V gene are LNHDA and SQIVND (reference sequence). The CDR3 consists of 14 residues. The chain's CDR3 is CASRAEQRNQPQHF. CDR3 coding DNA: TGTGCCAGTAGGGCCGAACAGCGCAATCAGCCCCAGCATTTT.

This sequence joins TRBV14 and TRBJ1-2; D gene unclear. The CDR3 totals 15 residues. Trimming removed 0 bases at V and 0 bases at J, with 8 bases between. Per the germline V gene, CDR1 is SGHDN and CDR2 is FVKESK. CDR3 sequence: CASSQETYTNYGYTF. For the CDR3, the DNA is TGTGCCAGCAGCCAAGAGACATATACTAACTATGGCTACACCTTC.

The rearrangement uses TRBV13 and TRBJ1-6; D may be TRBD1 (6 bases). CDR1 and CDR2 from the germline V gene are PRHDT and FYEKMQ (reference sequence). The CDR3 spans 13 residues. V lost 4 bases to trimming and J lost 7 bases, with 8 bases between them. CDR3 DNA sequence: TGTGCCAGCAGCTGGACAGAAAATTCACCCCTCCACTTT. Its protein is CASSWTENSPLHF.

This rearrangement joins TRBV10-1 to TRBJ2-7, with D possibly matching TRBD2 (6 bases). CDR1 and CDR2 from the germline V gene are WNHNN and SYGVQD (reference sequence). The length of the CDR3 is 21 residues. In DNA, the CDR3 is TGCGCAGAACGCACCCCAGCAGTGCGAGACGTCAAGGGCGGGATTCTGCACGAGCAGTACTTC. This codes for CAERTPAVRDVKGGILHEQYF.

This rearrangement joins TRBV7-9 to TRBJ2-2, with D perhaps TRBD2 (6 bases). Germline-derived CDR1 and CDR2 are SEHNR and FQNEAQ (reference sequence). The CDR3 has 15 residues. V lost 2 bases and J 2 bases, leaving 9 bases between the germline ends. The CDR3 spells CASSLWAGNTGELFF. CDR3 sequence (DNA): TGTGCCAGCAGCTTATGGGCGGGAAACACCGGGGAGCTGTTTTTT.

This clone was recorded only once. Here the CDR3 reads CASSWEMKSETQYF. The CDR3 region has the DNA TGTGCCAGCAGTTGGGAGATGAAATCCGAGACCCAGTACTTC. This sequence joins TRBV28 and TRBJ2-5, with a weak D call TRBD2 (5 bases). CDR3 length equals 14 residues. Germline V gene data show CDR1 as MDHEN and CDR2 as SYDVKM. V was clipped by 4 bases and J by 5 bases, with 14 bases between them. The full variable domain, with the rest looked up from reference TRBV28 and TRBJ2-5, is DVKVTQSSRYLVKRTGEKVFLECVQDMDHENMFWYRQDPGLGLRLIYFSYDVKMKEKGDIPEGYSVSREKKERFSLILESASTNQTSMYLCASSWEMKSETQYFGPGTRLLVL.

This chain joins TRBV27 and TRBJ1-5; D is possibly TRBD1 (6 bases). The CDR3 runs to 13 residues. The V and J ends lost 6 bases and 7 bases respectively, with 13 bases between them. Per the germline V gene, CDR1 is MNHEY and CDR2 is SMNVEV (reference sequence). The chain's CDR3 is CASRAGALQPQHF. As DNA, the CDR3 is TGTGCCAGCAGGGCGGGGGCACTACAGCCCCAGCATTTT.

The rearrangement links TRBV6-4 to TRBJ1-5; TRBD1 agrees at 8 bases. The CDR3 length is 17 residues. The V gene end was trimmed by 1 base and the J gene end by 0 bases; junction bases not matched to a gene: 5. CDR1 is MRHNA and CDR2 is SNTAGT in the germline V gene. The DNA for the CDR3 is TGTGCCAGCAGTGACTTTCCAGGGGGCTTTAGCAATCAGCCCCAGCATTTT. This encodes CASSDFPGGFSNQPQHF.

The chain recombines TRBV19 with TRBJ2-2, with TRBD1 identical over 9 bases. Losses at the gene ends were 6 bases for V and 7 bases for J; bases not matched to a gene: 6. The CDR3 is 14 amino acids. The germline V gene encodes CDR1 LNHDA and CDR2 SQIVND (reference sequence). Here the CDR3 DNA reads TGTGCCAGTAGGCAGGGGACAGGGAGCGGGGAGCTGTTTTTT. It specifies CASRQGTGSGELFF.

This clone was picked up a small number of times. The chain is built from TRBV28 and TRBJ1-6, with TRBD1 matching 9 bases. Germline lookup yields CDR1 MDHEN and CDR2 SYDVKM. The CDR3 is made up of 14 amino acids. V trimming: 6 bases; J trimming: 7 bases; junction bases outside the gene matches: 4. This CDR3 reads CASRKDRGNSPLHF. The CDR3 region has the DNA TGTGCCAGCAGAAAGGACAGGGGAAATTCACCCCTCCACTTT.

The genes are TRBV19 and TRBJ2-2, with 7 positions matching TRBD1. Losses at the gene ends were 5 bases for V and 5 bases for J; bases not matched to a gene: 8. CDR1 is LNHDA, CDR2 SQIVND, per germline (reference sequence). The CDR3 is 15 residues long. The CDR3 sequence: CASSPGQKITGELFF. The CDR3 DNA reads as TGTGCCAGTAGTCCGGGACAGAAGATTACCGGGGAGCTGTTTTTT.

The rearrangement uses TRBV30 and TRBJ1-5; D ambiguous. V was cut by 0 bases and J by 0 bases, with 6 bases left in between. This CDR3 is 14 amino acids long. Germline CDR1 GTSNPN, CDR2 SVGIG (reference sequence). In DNA form, the CDR3 reads TGTGCCTGGAGTGTACTGTTTAGCAATCAGCCCCAGCATTTT. Translating it yields CAWSVLFSNQPQHF.

The chain is built from TRBV18 and TRBJ2-7, with TRBD1 as a possible D gene (5 bases). V was clipped by 4 bases and J by 7 bases, with 14 bases between them. CDR1 and CDR2 from the germline V gene are KGHSH and LQKENI. CDR3 length: 13 amino acids. The CDR3: CASSRQQESEQYF. CDR3 nucleotides: TGTGCCAGCTCACGACAACAGGAATCTGAGCAGTACTTC.

This clone was picked up one time. The V gene is TRBV5-1, the J gene TRBJ2-7; D possibly corresponds to TRBD1 (5 bases). There are 15 residues in the CDR3. CDR1 SGHRS and CDR2 YFSETQ come from the germline V gene. V dropped 0 bases and J dropped 0 bases, with 10 bases sitting between them. For the CDR3, the DNA is TGCGCCAGCAGCTTGGGACAGCCGACCTCCTACGAGCAGTACTTC. It is translated as CASSLGQPTSYEQYF.

This chain links TRBV5-1 with TRBJ2-1; 7 bases agree with TRBD1. The germline V gene encodes CDR1 SGHRS and CDR2 YFSETQ. V lost 0 bases and J lost 4; bases outside the gene matches: 7. CDR3 size: 16 residues. This chain's CDR3 is CASSLGEGGGYNEQFF. The CDR3 DNA follows: TGCGCCAGCAGCTTGGGCGAAGGGGGCGGGTACAATGAGCAGTTCTTC.